This paragraph reports one T cell receptor beta chain. This sample stems from a study of cytomegalovirus exposure and HLA in healthy donors. PCR primers comprised 60 Vbeta and 13 Jbeta primers. Sequencing was performed with immunoSEQ multiplex PCR; in TCRdb, only in-frame clones are kept and a portion is missing. The data show 130,000 or so clones, with 77% seen just once and approximately 0.86% held by the top ten. CDR1 and CDR2 (germline): SGHRS, YFSETQ. The CDR3 is 15 amino acids. V was clipped by 4 bases and J by 2 bases; unmatched bases: 7. The sample taken for sequencing was PBMCs. V usage is TRBV5-1 and J usage is TRBJ2-7; 9 bases fit TRBD2. The source of this sequence is a woman aged 55 to 70 in good health and CMV-seronegative. CDR3 protein: CASSLISGSAYEQYF. The CDR3 DNA sequence: TGCGCCAGCAGCCTTATTAGCGGGAGCGCCTACGAGCAGTACTTC.